This TCR beta chain is from a study of T cells in severe cutaneous drug reactions. The iRepertoire multiplex PCR system with TCR subtype-specific primers built both bulk and single-cell libraries. TCRdb re-called the multiplex PCR reads; every CDR3 protein appears as one record, without DNA. The listing contains tens of thousands of distinct CDR3 sequences. Sequenced patients had Stevens-Johnson syndrome or toxic epidermal necrolysis caused by carbamazepine. What was sequenced was PBMCs. The clonotype was recovered from a human donor with toxic epidermal necrolysis, a severe cutaneous drug reaction.

This CDR3 reads CATSDWTSGSENTDTQYF. The J gene is TRBJ2-3, the V gene TRBV24-1; the D gene TCRdb calls, TRBD2, cannot be checked with no DNA. The CDR3 has 18 amino acids. Germline loops: CDR1 KGHDR, CDR2 SFDVKD.